The 3 T cell receptor beta chains below all came from one sample that was sequenced in a study of molecular identifiers for immune sequencing clone quantification. TCRdb analysed the PCR reads with MiXCR anew, one entry per CDR3 protein. This table holds roughly 320,000 distinct CDR3 sequences, 20% to 25% found once. The sequencing input was naive CD8+ T cells from blood, with Jurkat cell RNA spiked in. Subset reported: FACS-sorted CD8+CD4-CCR7+CD45RA+ naive T cells. These TCRs come from a human donor in good health. Some libraries in this study had Jurkat cell RNA spiked in.

A note on this clonotype: This may be a read error: a much more frequent sequence differs by one nucleotide. The rearrangement uses TRBV7-9 and TRBJ1-1, with a possible D match to TRBD1 (6 bases). The length of the CDR3 is 14 residues. Trimming removed 5 bases from V and 4 bases from J, with 14 bases in between. Germline V gene sequence: CDR1 SEHNR, CDR2 FQNEAQ (reference sequence). The CDR3 region has the DNA TGTGCCAGCAGCCTCCCGGACAGACCCACTGAAGCTTTCTTT. Its translation: CASSLPDRPTEAFF.

The chain combines TRBV27 with TRBJ2-7; perhaps TRBD2 as D (5 bases). This CDR3 has 14 amino acids. Trimming took 4 bases from V and 0 from J, leaving 10 bases between them. Germline values: CDR1 MNHEY, CDR2 SMNVEV (reference sequence). The CDR3 here is CASSSFRDSYEQYF. In DNA form, the CDR3 reads TGTGCCAGCAGTTCGTTTCGGGACTCCTACGAGCAGTACTTC.

This clonotype has a count of ten or more. This chain uses TRBV7-9 with TRBJ1-1; perhaps TRBD1 as D (6 bases). Germline V gives CDR1 SEHNR, CDR2 FQNEAQ (reference sequence). Trimming cost V 7 bases and J 6 bases, with 15 bases left between them. This CDR3 spans 13 amino acids. CDR3 sequence: CASIRRDTAEAFF. CDR3 bases: TGTGCCAGCATCCGGCGGGACACCGCTGAAGCTTTCTTT. Looking up the rest from reference TRBV7-9 and TRBJ1-1 gives the full variable domain: DTGVSQNPRHKITKRGQNVTFRCDPISEHNRLYWYRQTLGQGPEFLTYFQNEAQLEKSRLLSDRFSAERPKGSFSTLEIQRTEQGDSAMYLCASIRRDTAEAFFGQGTRLTVV.